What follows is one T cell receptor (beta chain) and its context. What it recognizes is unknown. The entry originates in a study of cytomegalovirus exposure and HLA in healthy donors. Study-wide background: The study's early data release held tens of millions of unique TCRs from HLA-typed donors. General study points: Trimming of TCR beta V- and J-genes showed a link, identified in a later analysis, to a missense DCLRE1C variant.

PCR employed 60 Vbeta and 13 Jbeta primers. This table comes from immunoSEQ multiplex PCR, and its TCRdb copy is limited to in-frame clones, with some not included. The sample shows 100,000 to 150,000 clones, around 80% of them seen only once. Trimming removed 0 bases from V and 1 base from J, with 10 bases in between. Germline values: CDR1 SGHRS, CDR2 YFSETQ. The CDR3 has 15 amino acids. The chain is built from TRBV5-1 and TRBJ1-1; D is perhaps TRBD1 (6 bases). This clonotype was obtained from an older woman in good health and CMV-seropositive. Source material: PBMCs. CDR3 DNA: TGCGCCAGCAGCTTGGGTTGGGGGCGGAACACTGAAGCTTTCTTT. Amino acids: CASSLGWGRNTEAFF.